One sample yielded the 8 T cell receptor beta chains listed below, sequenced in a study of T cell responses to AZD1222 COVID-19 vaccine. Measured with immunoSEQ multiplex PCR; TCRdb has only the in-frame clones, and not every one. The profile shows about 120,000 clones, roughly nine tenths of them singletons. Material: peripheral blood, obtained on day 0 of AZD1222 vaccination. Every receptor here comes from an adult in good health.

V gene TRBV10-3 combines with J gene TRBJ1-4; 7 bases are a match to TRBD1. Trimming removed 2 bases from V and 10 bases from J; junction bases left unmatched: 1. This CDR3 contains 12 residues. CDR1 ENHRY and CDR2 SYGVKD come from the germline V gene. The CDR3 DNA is TGTGCCATCAGTGAGGACAGGGCAAAACTGTTTTTT. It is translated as CAISEDRAKLFF.

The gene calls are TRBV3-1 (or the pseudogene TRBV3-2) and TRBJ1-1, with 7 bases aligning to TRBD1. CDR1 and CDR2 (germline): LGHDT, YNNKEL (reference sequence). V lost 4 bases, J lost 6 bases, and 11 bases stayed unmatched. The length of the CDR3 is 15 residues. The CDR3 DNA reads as TGTGCCAGCAGCCTCCGGACAGGCCGGGACGCTGAAGCTTTCTTT. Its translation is CASSLRTGRDAEAFF.

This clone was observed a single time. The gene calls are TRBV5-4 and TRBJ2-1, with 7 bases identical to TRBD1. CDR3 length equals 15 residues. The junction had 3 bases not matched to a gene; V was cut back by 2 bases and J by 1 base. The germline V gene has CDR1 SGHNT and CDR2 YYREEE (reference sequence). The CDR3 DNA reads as TGTGCCAGCAGCTTTATGGGACAGTCCTACAATGAGCAGTTCTTC. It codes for CASSFMGQSYNEQFF.

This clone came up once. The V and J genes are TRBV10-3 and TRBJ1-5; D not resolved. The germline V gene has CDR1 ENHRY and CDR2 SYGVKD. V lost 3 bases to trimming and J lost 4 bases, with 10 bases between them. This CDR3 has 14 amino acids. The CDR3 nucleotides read TGTGCCATCAGTGAAGGGCAGTTGAATCAGCCCCAGCATTTT. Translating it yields CAISEGQLNQPQHF.

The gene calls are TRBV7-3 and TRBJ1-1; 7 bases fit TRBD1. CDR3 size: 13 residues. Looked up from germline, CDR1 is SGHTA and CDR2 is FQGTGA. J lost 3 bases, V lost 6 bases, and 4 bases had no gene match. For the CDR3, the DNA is TGTGCCAGCAGTTTTGACAGGGACACTGAAGCTTTCTTT. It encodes CASSFDRDTEAFF.

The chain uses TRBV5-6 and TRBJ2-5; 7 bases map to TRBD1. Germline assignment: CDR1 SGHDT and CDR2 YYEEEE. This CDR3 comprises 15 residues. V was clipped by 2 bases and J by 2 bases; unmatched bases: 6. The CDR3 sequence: CASSFVDRAQETQYF. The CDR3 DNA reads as TGTGCCAGCAGCTTCGTCGACAGGGCACAAGAGACCCAGTACTTC.

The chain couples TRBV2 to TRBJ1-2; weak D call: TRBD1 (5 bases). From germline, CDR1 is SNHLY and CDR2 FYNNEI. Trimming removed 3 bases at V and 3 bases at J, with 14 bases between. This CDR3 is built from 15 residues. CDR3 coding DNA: TGTGCCAGCAGTGACAGGGCCGCCCTATACTATGGCTACACCTTC. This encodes CASSDRAALYYGYTF.

The CDR3 DNA sequence: TGTGCCAGCAGCTTAGAATGGGGTCGATATGAGCAGTTCTTC. Residues: CASSLEWGRYEQFF. The V gene is TRBV11-2, the J gene TRBJ2-1; D unresolved. Trimming took 0 bases from V and 8 from J, leaving 11 bases between them. Germline lookup yields CDR1 SGHAT and CDR2 FQNNGV. This CDR3 has 14 residues.